Below, 28 T cell receptor beta chains from the same sample are listed, as sequenced in a study of beta chain features in type 1 diabetes. Expressed TCRB transcripts were sequenced because the isolated RNA had all been reverse transcribed beforehand. Only in-frame clones appear in the TCRdb table, and some are missing; sequencing was by immunoSEQ multiplex PCR. The profile shows about 150,000 clones, 9% to 10% of them singletons. The sequencing input was central memory CD4+ T cells from blood. The receptors were gathered from a woman aged 18 to 35 in good health.

The chain couples TRBV6-5 to TRBJ2-7; D is perhaps TRBD2 (6 bases). Germline-derived CDR1 and CDR2 are MNHEY and SVGAGI. Trimming removed 6 bases from V and 7 bases from J, with 22 bases in between. The CDR3 spans 15 residues. The CDR3 protein is CASRTSGTSAGEQYF. In nucleotides, the CDR3 is TGTGCCAGCAGGACTTCTGGGACTTCCGCCGGGGAGCAGTACTTC.

This clone was seen repeatedly, ten times or more. The chain combines TRBV19 with TRBJ2-1; no clear D. V lost 1 base and J 6 bases, leaving 10 bases between the germline ends. This CDR3 comprises 14 residues. Germline V lookup: CDR1 LNHDA, CDR2 SQIVND (reference sequence). The DNA for the CDR3 is TGTGCCAGTAGTATAGGCCTATTTGGCAATGAGCAGTTCTTC. This encodes CASSIGLFGNEQFF. Drawing the rest from reference TRBV19 and TRBJ2-1, the complete variable domain is DGGITQSPKYLFRKEGQNVTLSCEQNLNHDAMYWYRQDPGQGLRLIYYSQIVNDFQKGDIAEGYSVSREKKESFPLTVTSAQKNPTAFYLCASSIGLFGNEQFFGPGTRLTVL.

The J gene is TRBJ1-3, the V gene TRBV18; TRBD1 is a possible D gene (6 bases). The CDR3 contains 13 residues. CDR1 is KGHSH, CDR2 LQKENI, per germline. V was pared by 5 bases and J by 2 bases, with 7 bases between. The CDR3 bases are TGTGCCAGCTCAGAGGGGGCTGGAAACACCATATATTTT. Amino acids: CASSEGAGNTIYF. Filled out from reference TRBV18 and TRBJ1-3, the complete variable domain reads NAGVMQNPRHLVRRRGQEARLRCSPMKGHSHVYWYRQLPEEGLKFMVYLQKENIIDESGMPKERFSAEFPKEGPSILRIQQVVRGDSAAYFCASSEGAGNTIYFGEGSWLTVV.

This clone occurred a few times. V is TRBV29-1 and J is TRBJ2-1, with D perhaps TRBD1 (6 bases). Trimming took off 4 bases at V and 6 bases at J, with 10 bases between the two ends. Germline loops: CDR1 SQVTM, CDR2 ANQGSEA. This CDR3 spans 12 amino acids. CDR3 DNA sequence: TGCAGCGTTGTAAGACAGGTCAATGAGCAGTTCTTC. Encoded protein: CSVVRQVNEQFF.

The chain links TRBV5-4 to TRBJ1-2, with 8 bases matching TRBD1. J lost 6 bases, V lost 3 bases, and 4 bases had no gene match. The CDR3 runs to 13 residues. In germline, CDR1 is SGHNT, CDR2 YYREEE (reference sequence). In DNA form, the CDR3 reads TGTGCCAGCAGCTCGGACAGGGTCGATGGCTACACCTTC. This translates into CASSSDRVDGYTF.

This clone was picked up a small number of times. The chain couples TRBV18 to TRBJ2-5; the D gene is possibly TRBD1 (5 bases). CDR1 is KGHSH, CDR2 LQKENI, per germline. Trimming removed 4 bases at V and 2 bases at J, with 11 bases between. The CDR3 is made up of 14 amino acids. The CDR3 spells CASSQDSVQETQYF. The CDR3 coding sequence is TGTGCCAGCTCACAAGACAGTGTACAAGAGACCCAGTACTTC.

The gene calls are TRBV7-8 and TRBJ1-1; possibly TRBD1 for D (5 bases). The V and J ends lost 2 bases and 4 bases respectively, with 11 bases between them. This CDR3 has 14 amino acids. Germline values: CDR1 SGHVS, CDR2 FQNEAQ. The CDR3 loop is CASSLPQGRTEAFF. CDR3 nucleotides: TGTGCCAGCAGCTTACCCCAGGGCCGCACTGAAGCTTTCTTT.

This chain joins TRBV30 and TRBJ1-5, with TRBD1 matching 11 bases. CDR3 length: 15 residues. V lost 2 bases to trimming and J lost 7 bases; unmatched junction nucleotides: 7. CDR1 is GTSNPN, CDR2 SVGIG, per germline (reference sequence). In DNA, the CDR3 is TGTGCCTGGAGTCCGGGACAGGGGGTCTTGCAGCCCCAGCATTTT. It translates to CAWSPGQGVLQPQHF.

This clone was detected only a few times. The chain combines TRBV18 with TRBJ2-7; D remains ambiguous. CDR1 and CDR2 (germline): KGHSH, LQKENI. With 2 bases removed from V and 6 bases from J, the gap between germline ends came to 11 bases. The CDR3 is 13 residues long. The CDR3 DNA reads as TGTGCCAGCTCACCATTGTCTGTTTCCGAGCAGTACTTC. Translating gives CASSPLSVSEQYF.

This clone was seen a few times. The chain employs TRBV11-2 and TRBJ2-7, with 11 nucleotides matching TRBD2. The trim removed 2 bases at V and 3 bases at J, leaving 3 bases unmatched. The CDR3 sequence is 15 residues long. Germline V gene lookup returns CDR1 SGHAT and CDR2 FQNNGV. The chain's CDR3 is CASSLYGTSGYEQYF. The CDR3 DNA reads as TGTGCCAGCAGCTTATACGGGACTAGCGGCTACGAGCAGTACTTC.

The chain has TRBV30 and TRBJ1-1; D possibly corresponds to TRBD1 (5 bases). Deletions cut 2 bases from V and 3 bases from J, with 10 bases between. The CDR3 has 13 residues. CDR1 is GTSNPN and CDR2 is SVGIG in the germline V gene (reference sequence). In DNA, the CDR3 is TGTGCCTGGAGTAGGGGACTCCACACTGAAGCTTTCTTT. Translation: CAWSRGLHTEAFF.

The chain carries TRBV5-1 and TRBJ2-5; TRBD2 matches 9 bases. Trimming took 2 bases from V and 2 from J; bases not matched to a gene: 4. This CDR3 contains 15 residues. CDR1 and CDR2 from the germline V gene are SGHRS and YFSETQ. CDR3 bases: TGCGCCAGCAGCTTTAGCGGGAGTCAACAAGAGACCCAGTACTTC. Protein product: CASSFSGSQQETQYF.

V is TRBV5-1 and J is TRBJ2-3, with D possibly matching TRBD2 (6 bases). CDR1 and CDR2 (germline): SGHRS, YFSETQ. Trimming took 3 bases from V and 5 from J, leaving 13 bases between them. The CDR3 is 14 amino acids. The CDR3 sequence is CASSSGGTRDTQYF. The CDR3 DNA reads as TGCGCCAGCAGCTCCGGAGGGACTCGAGATACGCAGTATTTT.

This clone was picked up a small number of times. V gene TRBV11-3 combines with J gene TRBJ2-5, with D perhaps TRBD2 (6 bases). V was cut by 4 bases and J by 1 base, with 10 bases left in between. The CDR3 is 14 residues long. CDR1 and CDR2 from the germline V gene are SGHNT and YENEEA. The CDR3 spells CASSSLEGQETQYF. CDR3 in DNA: TGTGCCAGCAGCTCCCTGGAGGGCCAAGAGACCCAGTACTTC.

The chain combines TRBV7-2 with TRBJ1-1; D is ambiguous. CDR1 is SGHTA, CDR2 FQGNSA, per germline. The CDR3 has 14 residues. V was shortened by 5 bases and J by 1 base, with 11 bases between the two germline ends. The CDR3 nucleotides are TGTGCCAGCAGCCCGGGAAAAGCGAACACTGAAGCTTTCTTT. It is translated as CASSPGKANTEAFF. The variable domain in full, with the rest retrieved from reference TRBV7-2 and TRBJ1-1, is GAGVSQSPSNKVTEKGKDVELRCDPISGHTALYWYRQSLGQGLEFLIYFQGNSAPDKSGLPSDRFSAERTGGSVSTLTIQRTQQEDSAVYLCASSPGKANTEAFFGQGTRLTVV.

The table lists this clone with a few counts. The V call is TRBV18, the J call TRBJ2-4, with 8 bases that match TRBD1. Germline V gene data show CDR1 as KGHSH and CDR2 as LQKENI. V lost 4 bases to trimming and J lost 10 bases; unmatched junction nucleotides: 9. The CDR3 runs to 14 residues. This chain's CDR3 is CASSLGQGWDIQYF. The CDR3, as DNA: TGTGCCAGCTCACTCGGACAGGGATGGGATATTCAGTACTTC. The full variable domain, with the rest looked up from reference TRBV18 and TRBJ2-4, is NAGVMQNPRHLVRRRGQEARLRCSPMKGHSHVYWYRQLPEEGLKFMVYLQKENIIDESGMPKERFSAEFPKEGPSILRIQQVVRGDSAAYFCASSLGQGWDIQYFGAGTRLSVL.

On this clone itself: The same CDR3 is also encoded by other DNA sequences in this sample. The V call is TRBV14, the J call TRBJ2-7; TRBD2 matches at 10 bases. The junction had 4 bases not matched to a gene; V was cut back by 3 bases and J by 2 bases. Germline CDR1 and CDR2: SGHDN and FVKESK. The CDR3 loop spans 15 amino acids. CDR3 protein: CASSQSSGRTYEQYF. CDR3 sequence (DNA): TGTGCCAGCAGCCAGAGTAGCGGGAGGACCTACGAGCAGTACTTC.

V gene TRBV29-1 combines with J gene TRBJ2-2; 12 positions agree with TRBD2. The J segment lost 7 bases and the V segment lost 4 bases, leaving 7 bases of the junction unmatched. The CDR3 has 15 residues. In germline, CDR1 is SQVTM, CDR2 ANQGSEA. CDR3 coding DNA: TGCAGCGTTGGCCTAGCGGGGGGGCAAGGCGGGGAGCTGTTTTTT. It specifies CSVGLAGGQGGELFF.

This clone turned up a few times. The CDR3 nucleotides read TGTGCCAGCAGTGCCAAGCCACCAGGGTACACCGGGGAGCTGTTTTTT. Translation: CASSAKPPGYTGELFF. The genes are TRBV6-1 and TRBJ2-2, with D tentatively TRBD1 (5 bases). This CDR3 has 16 amino acids. From germline, CDR1 is MNHNS and CDR2 SASEGT. The V and J ends lost 4 bases and 3 bases respectively, with 15 bases between them.

A few counts support this clone. The chain uses TRBV9 and TRBJ2-7; no clear D. The CDR3 loop spans 16 amino acids. The V end was cut by 4 bases, the J end by 4 bases, with 21 bases between. Germline V gene lookup returns CDR1 SGDLS and CDR2 YYNGEE. DNA of the CDR3: TGTGCCAGCAGCCCTCACCTGGGCTCTCTTCATTACGAGCAGTACTTC. It specifies CASSPHLGSLHYEQYF.

V gene TRBV6-1 combines with J gene TRBJ1-1; the D is unclear. Looked up from germline, CDR1 is MNHNS and CDR2 is SASEGT. The CDR3 contains 13 residues. V dropped 3 bases and J dropped 1 base, with 6 bases sitting between them. CDR3 DNA: TGTGCCAGCAGTGATGAGGGGAACACTGAAGCTTTCTTT. It is translated as CASSDEGNTEAFF.

This chain links TRBV2 with TRBJ2-5; D might be TRBD1 (6 bases). V was cut by 3 bases and J by 4 bases, with 12 bases left in between. The CDR3 extends over 14 amino acids. Germline V CDR1 and CDR2: SNHLY, FYNNEI. The CDR3 region is CASSEQLGGETQYF. The CDR3 DNA sequence: TGTGCCAGCAGTGAGCAACTAGGGGGAGAGACCCAGTACTTC. The whole variable domain, remainder taken from reference TRBV2 and TRBJ2-5, is EPEVTQTPSHQVTQMGQEVILRCVPISNHLYFYWYRQILGQKVEFLVSFYNNEISEKSEIFDDQFSVERPDGSNFTLKIRSTKLEDSAMYFCASSEQLGGETQYFGPGTRLLVL.

This clone was seen a few times. V usage is TRBV2 and J usage is TRBJ1-1, with D perhaps TRBD1 (6 bases). This CDR3 spans 11 amino acids. Between the trimmed V and J ends, which lost 10 bases and 8 bases, there was a span of 14 bases. Germline-derived CDR1 and CDR2 are SNHLY and FYNNEI. This CDR3 is CATYSGTEAFF. The CDR3 nucleotides are TGTGCCACTTACTCAGGGACAGAAGCTTTCTTT.

The chain employs TRBV9 and TRBJ1-2, with 9 bases fitting TRBD1. The length of the CDR3 is 15 residues. Germline lookup yields CDR1 SGDLS and CDR2 YYNGEE. V lost 0 bases and J lost 7; bases outside the gene matches: 7. The CDR3 protein is CASSVASGQGIGYTF. The CDR3 DNA reads as TGTGCCAGCAGCGTAGCTTCGGGACAGGGTATTGGCTACACCTTC.

This clone was picked up a small number of times. This chain joins TRBV5-1 and TRBJ2-1; TRBD2 aligns across 15 bases. Germline lookup yields CDR1 SGHRS and CDR2 YFSETQ. The length of the CDR3 is 17 residues. After removal of 4 bases from V and 12 bases from J, the junction contained 14 bases not matched to a gene. The DNA for the CDR3 is TGCGCCAGCAGCGTAAAAGGACTAGCGGGAGGGATTCGGGTGCAGTTCTTC. Amino acids: CASSVKGLAGGIRVQFF.

The rearrangement joins TRBV30 to TRBJ2-2, with D possibly matching TRBD2 (5 bases). Looked up from germline, CDR1 is GTSNPN and CDR2 is SVGIG (reference sequence). The CDR3 covers 13 residues. Deletions cut 0 bases from V and 5 bases from J, with 7 bases between. CDR3 protein: CAWSVRGTGELFF. CDR3 bases: TGTGCCTGGAGTGTACGGGGTACCGGGGAGCTGTTTTTT.

The rearrangement joins TRBV28 to TRBJ1-5; 10 bases are shared with TRBD1. After removal of 7 bases from V and 3 bases from J, the junction contained 12 bases not matched to a gene. CDR3 length: 17 residues. Germline-derived CDR1 and CDR2 are MDHEN and SYDVKM. DNA of the CDR3: TGTGCCAGCACCAAAGGGGGACAGGGGAAAATCAATCAGCCCCAGCATTTT. Encoded protein: CASTKGGQGKINQPQHF.

This clone has a count of ten or more. The V and J genes are TRBV5-1 and TRBJ2-2, with 8 bases lining up with TRBD2. From germline, CDR1 is SGHRS and CDR2 YFSETQ. The CDR3 spans 16 residues. The V and J ends lost 6 bases and 2 bases, in that order; junction bases with no gene match: 9. CDR3 region: CASKTRGLANTGELFF. The DNA of the CDR3 is TGCGCCAGCAAAACCCGAGGACTAGCCAACACCGGGGAGCTGTTTTTT.